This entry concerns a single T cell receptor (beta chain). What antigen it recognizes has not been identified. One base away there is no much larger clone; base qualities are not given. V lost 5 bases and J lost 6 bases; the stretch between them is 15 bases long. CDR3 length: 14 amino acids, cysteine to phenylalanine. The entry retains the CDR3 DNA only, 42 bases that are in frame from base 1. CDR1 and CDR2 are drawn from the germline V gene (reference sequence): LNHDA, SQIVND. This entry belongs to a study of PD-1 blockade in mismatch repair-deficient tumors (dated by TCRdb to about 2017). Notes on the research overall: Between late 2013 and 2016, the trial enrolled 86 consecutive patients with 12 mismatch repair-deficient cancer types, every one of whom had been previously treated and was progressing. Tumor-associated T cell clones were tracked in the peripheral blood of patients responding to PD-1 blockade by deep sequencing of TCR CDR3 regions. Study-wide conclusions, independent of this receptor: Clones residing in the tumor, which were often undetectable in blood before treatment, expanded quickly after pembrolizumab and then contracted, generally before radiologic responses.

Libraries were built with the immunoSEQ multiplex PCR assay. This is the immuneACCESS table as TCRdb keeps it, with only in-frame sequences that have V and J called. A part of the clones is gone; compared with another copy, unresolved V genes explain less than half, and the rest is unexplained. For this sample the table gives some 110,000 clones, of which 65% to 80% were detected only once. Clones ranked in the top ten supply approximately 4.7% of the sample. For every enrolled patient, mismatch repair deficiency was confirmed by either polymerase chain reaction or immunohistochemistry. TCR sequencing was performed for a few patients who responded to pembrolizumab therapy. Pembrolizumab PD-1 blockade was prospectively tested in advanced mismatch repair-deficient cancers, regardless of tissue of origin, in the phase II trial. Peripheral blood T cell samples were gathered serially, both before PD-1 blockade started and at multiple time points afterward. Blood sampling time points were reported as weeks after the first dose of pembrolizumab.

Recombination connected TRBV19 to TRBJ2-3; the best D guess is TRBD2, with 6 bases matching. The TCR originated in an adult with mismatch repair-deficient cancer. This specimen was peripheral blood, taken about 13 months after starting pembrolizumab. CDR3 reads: CASSGGSSRDTQYF. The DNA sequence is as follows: TGTGCCAGTAGTGGAGGGAGCTCAAGGGATACGCAGTATTTT.